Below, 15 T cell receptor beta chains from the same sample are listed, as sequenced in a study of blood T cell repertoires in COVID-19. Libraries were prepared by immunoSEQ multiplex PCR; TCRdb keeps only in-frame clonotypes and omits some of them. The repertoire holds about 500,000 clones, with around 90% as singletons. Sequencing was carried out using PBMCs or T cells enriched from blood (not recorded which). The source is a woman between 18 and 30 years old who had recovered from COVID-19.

CDR3 sequence (DNA): TGTGCCAGCAGTTCCACAGGGGGGCCGTCCCTTGGCTACACCTTC. This codes for CASSSTGGPSLGYTF. V usage is TRBV28 and J usage is TRBJ1-2, with 8 bases fitting TRBD1. Trimming removed 4 bases from V and 7 bases from J; junction bases left unmatched: 11. This CDR3 has 15 amino acids. CDR1 and CDR2 (germline): MDHEN, SYDVKM.

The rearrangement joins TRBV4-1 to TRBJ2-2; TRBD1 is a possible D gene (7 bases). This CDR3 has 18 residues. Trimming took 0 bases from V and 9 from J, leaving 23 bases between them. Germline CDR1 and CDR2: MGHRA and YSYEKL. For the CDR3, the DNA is TGCGCCAGCAGCCAAGACCCCCGCGGGACAGATATCCTCCGGGAGCTGTTTTTT. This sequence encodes CASSQDPRGTDILRELFF.

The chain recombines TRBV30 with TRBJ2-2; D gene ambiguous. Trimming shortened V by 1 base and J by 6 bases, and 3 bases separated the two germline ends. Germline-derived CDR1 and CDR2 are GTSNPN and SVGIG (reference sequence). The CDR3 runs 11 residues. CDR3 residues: CAWSGAGELFF. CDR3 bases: TGTGCCTGGAGTGGCGCCGGGGAGCTGTTTTTT.

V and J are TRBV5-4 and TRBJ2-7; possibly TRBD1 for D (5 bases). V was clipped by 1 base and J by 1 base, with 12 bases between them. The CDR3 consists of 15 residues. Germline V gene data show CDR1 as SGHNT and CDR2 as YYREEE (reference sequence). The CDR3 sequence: CASSLQSGASYEQYF. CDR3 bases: TGTGCCAGCAGCTTGCAATCTGGGGCTTCCTACGAGCAGTACTTC.

This CDR3 is CASSFRDNYNEQFF. For the CDR3, the DNA is TGTGCCAGCAGTTTTAGGGACAATTATAATGAGCAGTTCTTC. The chain links TRBV27 to TRBJ2-1; perhaps TRBD1 as D (6 bases). Germline V lookup: CDR1 MNHEY, CDR2 SMNVEV (reference sequence). The length of the CDR3 is 14 residues. The ends were cut back, 3 bases at V and 7 bases at J, with 13 bases in the middle.

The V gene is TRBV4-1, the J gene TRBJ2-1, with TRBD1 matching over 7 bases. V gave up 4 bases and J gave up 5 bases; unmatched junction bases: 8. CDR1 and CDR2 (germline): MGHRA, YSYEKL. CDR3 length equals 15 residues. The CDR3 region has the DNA TGCGCCAGCAGCCGGTGGCAGGGGGTCGACAATGAGCAGTTCTTC. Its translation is CASSRWQGVDNEQFF.

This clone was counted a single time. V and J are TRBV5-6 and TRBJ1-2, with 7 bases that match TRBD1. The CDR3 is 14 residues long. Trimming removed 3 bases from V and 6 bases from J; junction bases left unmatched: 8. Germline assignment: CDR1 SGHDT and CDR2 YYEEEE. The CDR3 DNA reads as TGTGCCAGCAGCTACGGACAGGCGGTCGATGGCTACACCTTC. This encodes CASSYGQAVDGYTF.

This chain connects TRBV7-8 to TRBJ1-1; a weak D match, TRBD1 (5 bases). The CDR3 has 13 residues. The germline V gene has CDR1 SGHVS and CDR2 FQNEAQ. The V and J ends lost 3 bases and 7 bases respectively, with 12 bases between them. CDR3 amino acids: CASSLTVGHEAFF. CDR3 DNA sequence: TGTGCCAGCAGCTTGACAGTAGGTCATGAAGCTTTCTTT.

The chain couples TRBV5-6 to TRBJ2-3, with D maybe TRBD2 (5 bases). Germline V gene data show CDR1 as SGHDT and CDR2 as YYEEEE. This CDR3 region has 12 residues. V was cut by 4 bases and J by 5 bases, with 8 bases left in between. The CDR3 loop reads CASSPAGDTQYF. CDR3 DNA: TGTGCCAGCAGCCCGGCGGGAGATACGCAGTATTTT.

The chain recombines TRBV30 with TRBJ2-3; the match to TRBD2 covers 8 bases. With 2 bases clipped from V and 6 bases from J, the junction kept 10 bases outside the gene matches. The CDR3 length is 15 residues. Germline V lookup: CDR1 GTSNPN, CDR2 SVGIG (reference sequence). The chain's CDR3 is CAWSPPGLESDTQYF. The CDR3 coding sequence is TGTGCCTGGAGTCCCCCGGGACTAGAGTCGGATACGCAGTATTTT.

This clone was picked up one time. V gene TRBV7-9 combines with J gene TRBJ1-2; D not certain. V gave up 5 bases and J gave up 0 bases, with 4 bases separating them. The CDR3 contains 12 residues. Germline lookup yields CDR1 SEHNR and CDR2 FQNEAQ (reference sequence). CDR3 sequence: CASSQSNYGYTF. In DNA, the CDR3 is TGTGCCAGCAGCCAATCTAACTATGGCTACACCTTC.

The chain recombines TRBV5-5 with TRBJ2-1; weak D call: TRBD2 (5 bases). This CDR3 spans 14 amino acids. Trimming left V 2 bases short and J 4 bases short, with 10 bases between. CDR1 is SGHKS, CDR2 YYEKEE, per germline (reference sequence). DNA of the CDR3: TGTGCCAGCAGCTTCGGACTTCTTTACAATGAGCAGTTCTTC. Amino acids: CASSFGLLYNEQFF.

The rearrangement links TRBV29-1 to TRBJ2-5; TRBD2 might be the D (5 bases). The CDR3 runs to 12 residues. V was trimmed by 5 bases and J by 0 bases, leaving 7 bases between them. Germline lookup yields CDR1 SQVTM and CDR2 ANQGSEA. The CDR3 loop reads CSVSGYQETQYF. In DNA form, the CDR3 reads TGCAGCGTTTCGGGGTACCAAGAGACCCAGTACTTC.

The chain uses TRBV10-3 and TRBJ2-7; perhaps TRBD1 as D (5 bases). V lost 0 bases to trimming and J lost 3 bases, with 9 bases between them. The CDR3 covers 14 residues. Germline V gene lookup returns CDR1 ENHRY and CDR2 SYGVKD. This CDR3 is CAISESAGNYEQYF. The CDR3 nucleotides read TGTGCCATCAGTGAGTCAGCAGGGAACTACGAGCAGTACTTC.

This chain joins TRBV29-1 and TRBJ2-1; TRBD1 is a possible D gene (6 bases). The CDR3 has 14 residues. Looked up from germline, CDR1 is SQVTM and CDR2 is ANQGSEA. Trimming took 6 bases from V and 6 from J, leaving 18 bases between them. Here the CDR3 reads CSVDTQGLSNEQFF. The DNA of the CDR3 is TGCAGCGTAGATACACAGGGTCTAAGCAATGAGCAGTTCTTC.